The sample holds a few counts of the clone carrying this TCR beta chain. Antigen unknown. The record originates from a study of blood T cells in healthy people across ages. The CDR3 covers 15 residues. Per the germline V gene, CDR1 is SGDLS and CDR2 is YYNGEE. V was cut by 0 bases and J by 0 bases, with 10 bases left in between. Staff drew 8 to 10 milliliters of peripheral blood from each donor. Per sample, a minimum of 6.5 million PBMCs were isolated. A second PCR, run for about 6 to 11 cycles, used a sample-barcoded 5' primer plus a J-beta primer mix. TCRdb independently ran MiXCR on the 5' RACE reads; one entry per CDR3 protein. The data show under 1,000,000 distinct CDR3 sequences, about 37% seen once. Notes on the study in general: Both naive CD4+ cell counts and diversity were greater in long-lived donors than in aged donors. Across the age range, TCR beta diversity per million T cells fell in a roughly linear way.

Specimen: blood. The receptor's source is a man younger than 30 in good health. This chain connects TRBV9 to TRBJ2-7, with D tentatively TRBD1 or TRBD2 (6 bases each). The CDR3 here is CASSVEGGFSYEQYF. The CDR3, as DNA: TGTGCCAGCAGCGTAGAAGGGGGGTTCTCCTACGAGCAGTACTTC.